This TCR beta chain was identified during a study of persistence of HIV-infected CD4 T cells. Sequencing used immunoSEQ version 4 in survey mode. Profiling relied on immunoSEQ multiplex PCR, and the TCRdb table lists in-frame clones only, not all of them. The sample lists 35,000 to 50,000 clones; 91% were seen once. This CDR3 contains 17 residues. V gave up 4 bases and J gave up 0 bases, with 14 bases separating them. The V gene's germline CDR1 is SGHKS and CDR2 YYEKEE (reference sequence). This clone showed up just once. The target antigen is unknown. Cells were stimulated nonspecifically with anti-CD3/anti-CD28 magnetic beads. Sorting selected CD4+ T cells upregulating both CD40 ligand and CD69.

Source: CD4+ T cells sorted from PBMCs after 18-hour stimulation, taken from a patient who received antiretroviral therapy. This chain joins TRBV5-5 and TRBJ2-6, with no clear D. The source is an adult man with HIV who was CMV-seropositive. The CDR3 sequence is CASSPLDPGSGANVLTF. DNA for the CDR3: TGTGCCAGCAGCCCCCTAGACCCAGGCTCTGGGGCCAACGTCCTGACTTTC.